A selection of T cell receptor beta chains follows, all from one sample in a study of Graves' ophthalmopathy and Graves' hyperthyroidism. Each CDR3 protein is one row after TCRdb ran MiXCR on the multiplex PCR reads. The table shows 560,000 or so distinct CDR3 sequences, with about 40% occurring only once. Material for sequencing was peripheral blood or thyroid tissue (not recorded which). These receptors were obtained from an adult man with Graves' hyperthyroidism. Each CDR3 is given with its conserved first and last residue. The D gene is left open where the match is weak. Where a row states a size, it is once, few, many or the class of an expanded clone; other rows omit it.

CSASREPGETQYF,TGCAGTGCTAGCCGGGAGCCGGGGGAGACCCAGTACTTC,TRBJ2-5,13,TRBV20-1,many,NA
CSAPPLAGSYEQYF,TGCAGTGCCCCCCCCCTGGCGGGGTCCTACGAGCAGTACTTC,TRBJ2-7,14,TRBV20-1,many,NA
CSSQGSLNNQPQHF,TGCAGCAGCCAAGGGTCCCTGAACAATCAGCCCCAGCATTTT,TRBJ1-5,14,TRBV29-1,NA,NA
CASSDPGLALYEQYF,TGTGCCAGCAGCGACCCGGGACTAGCGCTCTACGAGCAGTACTTC,TRBJ2-7,15,TRBV11-2,many,TRBD2
CASSFLAGLDYEQYF,TGCGCCAGCAGCTTTCTAGCGGGACTCGACTACGAGCAGTACTTC,TRBJ2-7,15,TRBV5-1,many,TRBD2
CASSLGAGGNYNSPLHF,TGTGCCAGCAGCTTAGGGGCAGGGGGCAACTATAATTCACCCCTCCACTTT,TRBJ1-6,17,TRBV7-9,many,TRBD1
CASSSTPGQGAEAFF,TGTGCCAGCAGCTCAACTCCGGGACAGGGGGCTGAAGCTTTCTTT,TRBJ1-1,15,TRBV3-1,NA,TRBD1
CSGYRDRGINTEAFF,TGCAGCGGGTACCGGGACAGGGGCATAAACACTGAAGCTTTCTTT,TRBJ1-1,15,TRBV29-1,many,TRBD1
CSVVGPGAHLNTGELFF,TGCAGCGTTGTTGGCCCGGGGGCCCACCTGAACACCGGGGAGCTGTTTTTT,TRBJ2-2,17,TRBV29-1,NA,NA
CASSFLSGNEQFF,TGTGCCAGCAGTTTCCTTAGCGGCAATGAGCAGTTCTTC,TRBJ2-1,13,TRBV7-3,NA,NA
CASRTLKETQYF,TGTGCCAGCAGGACCCTGAAGGAGACCCAGTACTTC,TRBJ2-5,12,TRBV12-3/TRBV12-4,many,NA
CASSFVPGANVLTF,TGCGCCAGCAGCTTTGTACCCGGGGCCAACGTCCTGACTTTC,TRBJ2-6,14,TRBV5-1,many,NA
CASSLVRPGETQYF,TGTGCCAGCAGCTTGGTCAGGCCCGGGGAGACCCAGTACTTC,TRBJ2-5,14,TRBV7-9,few,NA
CASSYNGLNTEAFF,TGTGCCAGCAGTTACAACGGGCTGAACACTGAAGCTTTCTTT,TRBJ1-1,14,TRBV6-5,many,NA
CASSVGGRTVTGDQLFF,TGTGCCAGCAGCGTAGGAGGTAGGACAGTCACCGGGGATCAACTGTTTTTT,TRBJ1-4,17,TRBV9,NA,NA
CAISDSGGVGYTF,TGTGCCATCAGTGACTCAGGGGGCGTTGGCTACACCTTC,TRBJ1-2,13,TRBV10-3,NA,TRBD1
CASSLLDRGGNQPQHF,TGTGCCAGCAGTTTACTGGACAGGGGTGGCAATCAGCCCCAGCATTTT,TRBJ1-5,16,TRBV28,NA,TRBD1
CSLIPHWDTEAFF,TGCAGCTTGATTCCCCACTGGGACACTGAAGCTTTCTTT,TRBJ1-1,13,TRBV29-1,NA,NA
CASSIQDAGGRSPLHF,TGTGCCAGCAGTATCCAAGATGCAGGGGGAAGGTCACCCCTCCACTTT,TRBJ1-6,16,TRBV28,NA,TRBD1
CASNLDLAWPGQETQYF,TGTGCCAGCAACTTAGATTTGGCGTGGCCCGGGCAAGAGACCCAGTACTTC,TRBJ2-5,17,TRBV7-2,NA,NA